The rows below give T cell receptor beta chains drawn from one sample of a study of beta chain features in type 1 diabetes. Assay: immunoSEQ multiplex PCR; the TCRdb copy retains only in-frame clones and omits some. The profile covers some 640,000 clones, with 11% to 15% appearing a single time and 0.04% taken by the ten largest. Sequences were obtained from naive CD4+ T cells from blood. These receptors were obtained from a man aged 18-30 years with type 1 diabetes. Each CDR3 is given with its conserved first and last residue. D genes are given only for firm matches. Clone size, where shown, is once, few, many, or a class for clones that have expanded.

few	TRBV7-2	TRBJ2-7	TRBD2	TGTGCCAGCAGCGGGGCCCCCAGCGGGGTCGGGTCCTACGAGCAGTACTTC	CASSGAPSGVGSYEQYF
-	TRBV7-9	TRBJ1-2	TRBD1	TGTGCCAGCAGCGTTGGACAGGGTGTATCTAACTATGGCTACACCTTC	CASSVGQGVSNYGYTF
few	TRBV7-2	TRBJ2-5	-	-	CASSFGAGTREGQTQYF
-	TRBV9	TRBJ2-3	-	TGTGCCAGCAGTCAGAGGTTCTTTTCTAGCACAGATACGCAGTATTTT	CASSQRFFSSTDTQYF
few	TRBV5-1	TRBJ2-5	-	TGCGCCAGCAGCCATAGCGGCCCCTGGTACCAAGAGACCCAGTACTTC	CASSHSGPWYQETQYF
few	TRBV5-1	TRBJ2-7	-	TGCGCCAGCAGCTTGGAGGGTTTCCCCTACGAGCAGTACTTC	CASSLEGFPYEQYF
-	TRBV18	TRBJ1-5	-	TGTGCCAGCTCACCACGCCGACTGGGAGACAATCAGCCCCAGCATTTT	CASSPRRLGDNQPQHF
-	TRBV25-1	TRBJ2-7	TRBD2	TGTGCCAGCAGTGAAGCAGCGGGATCCGTTACCGAGCAGTACTTC	CASSEAAGSVTEQYF
few	TRBV15	TRBJ2-1	-	TGTGCCACCAGCAGAGATTGGGGGGAGGAGTTCTTC	CATSRDWGEEFF
-	TRBV23-1	TRBJ2-1	-	TGCGCCAGCAGTCAACGGGAGCCACTAGGGGATGAGCAGTTCTTC	CASSQREPLGDEQFF
-	TRBV5-1	TRBJ1-1	TRBD1	TGCGCCAGCGGCACAGGGGCCAACACTGAAGCTTTCTTT	CASGTGANTEAFF
-	TRBV29-1	TRBJ1-2	TRBD1	TGCAGCGTCGAAGAGGGACAGGGGGCGGGCGGCTACACCTTC	CSVEEGQGAGGYTF
few	TRBV30	TRBJ2-6	-	TGTGCCTGGAATATGGGATCCTCTGGGGCCAACGTCCTGACTTTC	CAWNMGSSGANVLTF
-	TRBV9	TRBJ2-7	-	TGTGCCAGCAGCGTAGACGGGACCTTCTCCTACGAGCAGTACTTC	CASSVDGTFSYEQYF
-	TRBV30	TRBJ2-3	TRBD2	TGTGCCTGGCGCTTAGTCGGTAGCGGGATGTTCTACACAGATACGCAGTATTTT	CAWRLVGSGMFYTDTQYF
-	TRBV15	TRBJ2-7	-	TGTGCCACCAGCAGGTCGGGACTCGGGTCCTACGAGCAGTACTTC	CATSRSGLGSYEQYF